The rows below give T cell receptor beta chains drawn from one sample of a study of control samples from healthy donors and cancer patients. Produced via immunoSEQ multiplex PCR; TCRdb's table is partial and in-frame only. This sample has about 83,000 clones, with roughly 89% found just once. The sequenced sample consisted of blood. The receptors derive from a man aged 45-60 years in good health. CDR3s include the opening cysteine and the closing phenylalanine or tryptophan. The order of the fields is V gene, J gene, D gene, clone size, CDR3 protein, CDR3 DNA. D genes are given only for firm matches. Expanded clones get a size class; other rows say once, few or many, or leave the size out.

TRBV29-1,TRBJ2-6,NA,NA,CSVISGANVLTF,TGCAGCGTTATCTCTGGGGCCAACGTCCTGACTTTC
TRBV5-5,TRBJ2-7,NA,NA,CASSYRQGGEQYF,TGTGCCAGCAGCTACCGACAGGGAGGCGAGCAGTACTTC
TRBV19,TRBJ1-1,NA,NA,CASSRGGWTEAFF,TGTGCCAGTAGCCGAGGGGGTTGGACTGAAGCTTTCTTT
TRBV7-2,TRBJ1-4,NA,NA,CASSFGTRDEKLFF,TGTGCCAGCAGCTTCGGGACGCGAGACGAAAAACTGTTTTTT
TRBV6-5,TRBJ1-2,NA,NA,CASSYADRPGYYGYTF,TGTGCCAGCAGTTACGCCGACAGGCCGGGGTACTATGGCTACACCTTC
TRBV14,TRBJ2-7,NA,NA,CASSQGARGGVQDEQYF,TGTGCCAGCAGCCAAGGAGCTAGGGGGGGGGTTCAAGACGAGCAGTACTTC
TRBV5-1,TRBJ2-7,NA,NA,CASSSLGWYEQYF,TGCGCCAGCAGCTCCCTTGGGTGGTACGAGCAGTACTTC
TRBV7-9,TRBJ2-1,NA,NA,CASSPQDFRYNEQFF,TGTGCCAGCAGCCCACAGGACTTCCGATACAATGAGCAGTTCTTC
TRBV9,TRBJ1-3,NA,NA,CASSVTGDTIYF,TGTGCCAGCAGCGTGACGGGGGACACCATATATTTT
TRBV6-5,TRBJ1-1,NA,NA,CASSYSTNTEAFF,TGTGCCAGCAGTTACTCGACGAACACTGAAGCTTTCTTT
TRBV20-1,TRBJ1-1,TRBD1,once,CSASGTGLMMNTEAFF,TGCAGTGCTAGTGGGACAGGGTTAATGATGAACACTGAAGCTTTCTTT
TRBV6-6,TRBJ2-1,TRBD2,NA,CASSPSGGSHNEQFF,TGTGCCAGCAGCCCCAGCGGGGGGTCTCACAATGAGCAGTTCTTC
TRBV7-2,TRBJ2-7,TRBD2,NA,CASSLVVTSGGDEQYF,TGTGCCAGCAGCTTAGTAGTAACTAGCGGGGGGGACGAGCAGTACTTC
TRBV7-8,TRBJ1-1,NA,NA,CASSQLSAGGTEAFF,TGTGCCAGCAGCCAACTGTCGGCCGGCGGGACTGAAGCTTTCTTT
TRBV30,TRBJ1-3,NA,NA,CAWNPPDRLSGNTIYF,TGTGCCTGGAACCCTCCCGACAGGCTCTCTGGAAACACCATATATTTT
TRBV7-9,TRBJ1-1,NA,NA,CVDRIGNTEAFF,TGTGTCGACAGAATTGGTAACACTGAAGCTTTCTTT
TRBV19,TRBJ1-2,NA,NA,CASKRRSYTF,TGTGCCAGTAAGAGGAGGAGCTACACCTTC
TRBV29-1,TRBJ1-2,NA,NA,CSVVVLEGYGYTF,TGCAGCGTTGTGGTCCTTGAGGGCTATGGCTACACCTTC
TRBV11-2,TRBJ1-3,NA,once,CASSLVGFGSSGNTIYF,TGTGCCAGCAGCTTAGTGGGTTTCGGCAGCTCTGGAAACACCATATATTTT
TRBV6-5,TRBJ1-1,NA,NA,CASSYRTAGMNTEAFF,TGTGCCAGCAGTTACCGGACAGCCGGCATGAACACTGAAGCTTTCTTT
TRBV30,TRBJ2-5,NA,NA,CAWSLRGGETQYF,TGTGCCTGGAGTTTGCGGGGCGGGGAGACCCAGTACTTC
TRBV5-1,TRBJ1-2,NA,NA,CASSLDGQGNYGYTF,TGCGCCAGCAGCTTGGATGGGCAGGGGAACTATGGCTACACCTTC
TRBV7-2,TRBJ1-2,NA,NA,CASSPSGVEGGYTF,TGTGCCAGCAGCCCAAGCGGGGTAGAGGGGGGCTACACCTTC
TRBV6-5,TRBJ1-2,NA,NA,CASSYSIGSFYGYTF,TGTGCCAGCAGTTACTCGATAGGCTCCTTCTATGGCTACACCTTC
TRBV18,TRBJ2-5,TRBD2,NA,CASSPRGRGETQYF,TGTGCCAGCTCACCGCGGGGGAGGGGAGAGACCCAGTACTTC
TRBV7-9,TRBJ1-2,TRBD1,NA,CASSSQGARYGYTF,TGTGCCAGCAGCTCACAGGGGGCCCGGTATGGCTACACCTTC
TRBV2,TRBJ1-1,NA,NA,CASSEASPARAFF,TGTGCCAGCAGTGAAGCAAGCCCTGCGAGAGCTTTCTTT
TRBV4-3,TRBJ2-3,NA,NA,CASSQALGPRDTQYF,TGCGCCAGCAGCCAAGCGTTGGGACCCAGGGATACGCAGTATTTT
TRBV5-1,TRBJ1-1,NA,NA,CASSSGPANTEAFF,TGCGCCAGCAGTTCGGGCCCAGCGAACACTGAAGCTTTCTTT
TRBV5-6,TRBJ2-1,NA,NA,CASSFNPVIEQFF,TGTGCCAGCAGCTTCAACCCTGTGATTGAGCAGTTCTTC
TRBV6-6,TRBJ1-1,NA,NA,CASSYQDFEAFF,TGTGCCAGCAGTTACCAGGATTTTGAAGCTTTCTTT
TRBV11-2,TRBJ1-3,NA,NA,CASSLGPSGNTIYF,TGTGCCAGCAGCTTAGGGCCCTCTGGAAACACCATATATTTT